This T cell receptor (beta chain) is from a study of blood T cell repertoires in COVID-19 (dated by TCRdb to about 2020). Regarding the research as a whole: Recovered participants in ImmuneRACE Cohort 3 were defined as having two consecutive negative NP/OP PCR tests, clearance from a healthcare professional, or resolution of symptoms. The collaborator samples originated in the United States, Italy and Spain and spanned the acute and convalescent phases of COVID-19. The prospective study material was composed of cDNA or gDNA derived from T cells, B-cell-depleted T cells, or PBMCs. Deeply sampled blood TCRbeta repertoires from subjects exposed to, actively infected with, or recovered from COVID-19 were included in the dataset. The repertoires were made available in a free public database intended to serve as a resource for research on the immune response to SARS-CoV-2. Samples came from the ongoing ImmuneRACE study (first 160 participants) plus 1,254 subjects from 6 global collaborators. The sample metadata nearly always contained a de-identified subject ID, COVID-19 status, age in years and sex. Where HLA class I and class II types were available, the types were taken from metadata supplied by the sample provider, not from assay-based typing.

Worth noting for this clone: This clone's antigen is unknown. No base quality values were provided; no much bigger clone lies one nucleotide off.

TCRbeta CDR3 regions were amplified from genomic DNA using the immunoSEQ Assay, a bias-controlled multiplex PCR. The paper's data handling went like this. The number of nucleated cells in each sample was estimated from the amplification of reference gene primers within the assay. Sequence reads were collapsed and filtered to measure the absolute abundance of every unique TCRbeta CDR3 rearrangement. For each sample, productive Simpson clonality was calculated by taking the square root of Simpson's diversity index across productive rearrangements. TCRdb's version of the immuneACCESS table is confined to in-frame rearrangements and falls short of the full clone set. An unresolved V gene accounts for under half of the shortfall where checked; the remainder is of unknown origin. V and J calls and clone size come straight from that table; D and trimming were deduced from the DNA. The sample table contains fewer than 250,000 clones; only one count was recorded for about 86% of them. The top ten clonotypes cover 20% to 25% of the sample.

Reading the germline V gene gives CDR1 MDHEN and CDR2 SYDVKM. There are 17 amino acids in the CDR3, from cysteine to phenylalanine inclusive. Only the CDR3 DNA is retained, 51 bases long and in frame from the first base. Trimming takes 6 bases from V and 6 bases from J, and the germline ends sit 26 bases apart. Overall results and qualifications from the work: How much clinical and demographic metadata was included differed by source and by participant, and the metadata was provided uncurated.

In the prospective study, participants were 18 to 89 years old, resided in about two dozen geographic areas of the United States, and were enrolled through a virtual design. In the prospective study, participants were assigned to cohorts based on the clinical history participants reported in a screening survey and a study questionnaire. In the prospective study, mobile phlebotomists collected whole blood, serum and a nasopharyngeal or oropharyngeal swab from each participant. Additional blood draws and questionnaires over a 2-month period could optionally be provided by prospective study participants. Blood samples from the prospective study were shipped frozen or at room temperature prior to DNA extraction.

The sequenced sample was PBMCs or T cells enriched from blood (not recorded which). This TCR came from a woman aged 40 to 50 in a cohort exposed to, infected with or recovered from COVID-19 (not recorded which). The V and J genes are TRBV28 and TRBJ2-5; TRBD2 is possibly the D segment (7 matching bases). The CDR3 sequence is CASRTPTRGKGGKTQYF. The DNA reads as follows: TGTGCCAGCAGAACCCCGACAAGGGGGAAGGGGGGGAAGACCCAGTACTTC.